This is a list of T cell receptor beta chains from one sample in a study of identical twins. MiXCR, run by TCRdb on the 5' RACE reads, gives a single entry per CDR3 protein. The sample lists about 530,000 distinct CDR3 sequences; about a fifth were seen once. These data are also associated with another study on yellow fever vaccine responses in identical twins.

The sequencing sample was made of CD4+ T cells sorted from blood. The receptors stem from a woman aged 18-29 years in good health. Both conserved end residues are part of each CDR3. A D gene is named only where the DNA matches it firmly. Some rows mark clone size as missing; the rest say once, few, many or name a class of expanded clone.

d_gene: -; v_gene: TRBV27; j_gene: TRBJ1-1; abundance: -; len: 14; CDR3nt: TGTGCCAGCAGTACCCCGGGGACCAACACTGAAGCTTTCTTT; CDR3aa: CASSTPGTNTEAFF
d_gene: -; v_gene: TRBV15; j_gene: TRBJ2-1; abundance: few; len: 14; CDR3nt: TGTGCCACCACCTTTCAGCGGCCCGGTAATGAGCAGTTCTTC; CDR3aa: CATTFQRPGNEQFF
d_gene: TRBD2; v_gene: TRBV7-2; j_gene: TRBJ2-1; abundance: -; len: 15; CDR3nt: TGTGCCAGCAGCAGAGACCTAGCGGGTTACAATGAGCAGTTCTTC; CDR3aa: CASSRDLAGYNEQFF
d_gene: TRBD2; v_gene: TRBV24-1; j_gene: TRBJ2-3; abundance: few; len: 16; CDR3nt: TGTGCCACCAGTCCGACTAGCGGGATGACCACAGATACGCAGTATTTT; CDR3aa: CATSPTSGMTTDTQYF
d_gene: -; v_gene: TRBV7-6; j_gene: TRBJ2-2; abundance: -; len: 15; CDR3nt: TGTGCCAGCAGCCCGTGGACAGAAAACACCGGGGAGCTGTTTTTT; CDR3aa: CASSPWTENTGELFF
d_gene: TRBD1; v_gene: TRBV18; j_gene: TRBJ2-7; abundance: -; len: 14; CDR3nt: TGTGCCAGCTCACCCTCGGGACAGGGAGGGGAGCAGTACTTC; CDR3aa: CASSPSGQGGEQYF
d_gene: TRBD2; v_gene: TRBV7-9; j_gene: TRBJ2-1; abundance: few; len: 12; CDR3nt: TGTGCCAGCCGTAGCGGGAGGCATGAGCAGTTCTTC; CDR3aa: CASRSGRHEQFF
d_gene: -; v_gene: TRBV6-5; j_gene: TRBJ2-2; abundance: few; len: 16; CDR3nt: TGTGCCAGCAGTTACTCCCGGGGCTCGAACACCGGGGAGCTGTTTTTT; CDR3aa: CASSYSRGSNTGELFF
d_gene: TRBD2; v_gene: TRBV7-7; j_gene: TRBJ2-1; abundance: -; len: 15; CDR3nt: TGTGCCAGCAGTGAGACTAGCGGGACCTACAATGAGCAGTTCTTC; CDR3aa: CASSETSGTYNEQFF
d_gene: TRBD1; v_gene: TRBV20-1; j_gene: TRBJ2-1; abundance: -; len: 15; CDR3nt: TGCAGTGCCGAGAGCCGGGACAGGGGCCACAATGAGCAGTTCTTC; CDR3aa: CSAESRDRGHNEQFF
d_gene: -; v_gene: TRBV6-1; j_gene: TRBJ2-3; abundance: -; len: 17; CDR3nt: TGTGCCAGCACCCTTCGAGGGACGGGGGGCTTCACAGATACGCAGTATTTT; CDR3aa: CASTLRGTGGFTDTQYF
d_gene: TRBD1; v_gene: TRBV29-1; j_gene: TRBJ2-5; abundance: -; len: 14; CDR3nt: TGCAGCGTTGCACCGGGACAGCCGTGGGAGACCCAGTACTTC; CDR3aa: CSVAPGQPWETQYF
d_gene: TRBD2; v_gene: TRBV5-1; j_gene: TRBJ2-7; abundance: -; len: 15; CDR3nt: TGCGCCAGCAGCCCCCCTCAAGCGGGAGGAGGTGAGCAGTACTTC; CDR3aa: CASSPPQAGGGEQYF
d_gene: -; v_gene: TRBV5-1; j_gene: TRBJ1-1; abundance: few; len: 16; CDR3nt: TGCGCCAGCAGCTTGGTTTCCTCAGGTCTGAACACTGAAGCTTTCTTT; CDR3aa: CASSLVSSGLNTEAFF
d_gene: TRBD2; v_gene: TRBV5-1; j_gene: TRBJ2-2; abundance: -; len: 17; CDR3nt: TGCGCCAGCAGCTTGGCTAGCGGGACACCGAACACCGGGGAGCTGTTTTTT; CDR3aa: CASSLASGTPNTGELFF
d_gene: TRBD1; v_gene: TRBV7-9; j_gene: TRBJ2-5; abundance: -; len: 12; CDR3nt: TGTGCCAGCAGCTCGGACAGGCAGACCCAGTACTTC; CDR3aa: CASSSDRQTQYF
d_gene: -; v_gene: TRBV6-1; j_gene: TRBJ2-2; abundance: -; len: 14; CDR3nt: TGTGCCAGCAGTGACCAAATAAACACCGGGGAGCTGTTTTTT; CDR3aa: CASSDQINTGELFF
d_gene: -; v_gene: TRBV6-1; j_gene: TRBJ2-7; abundance: few; len: 14; CDR3nt: TGTGCCAGCAGTGGAGGAGCCCCCCTGGCCGAGCAGTACTTC; CDR3aa: CASSGGAPLAEQYF
d_gene: TRBD2; v_gene: TRBV10-3; j_gene: TRBJ2-1; abundance: few; len: 13; CDR3nt: TGTGCCATGGGACTAGCGGGAGACAATGAGCAGTTCTTC; CDR3aa: CAMGLAGDNEQFF
d_gene: TRBD2; v_gene: TRBV10-3; j_gene: TRBJ2-1; abundance: few; len: 16; CDR3nt: TGTGCCATCAGCCAGGCCTGGGGGGGAGAGAACAATGAGCAGTTCTTC; CDR3aa: CAISQAWGGENNEQFF
d_gene: -; v_gene: TRBV5-1; j_gene: TRBJ1-1; abundance: many; len: 14; CDR3nt: TGTGCCAGCAGCTTGGGGCAGACGAACACTGAAGCTTTCTTT; CDR3aa: CASSLGQTNTEAFF
d_gene: -; v_gene: TRBV10-3; j_gene: TRBJ2-2; abundance: many; len: 12; CDR3nt: TGTGCCACCAGACAGAACACCGGGGAGCTGTTTTTT; CDR3aa: CATRQNTGELFF
d_gene: -; v_gene: TRBV20-1; j_gene: TRBJ2-1; abundance: -; len: 12; CDR3nt: TGCAGTCTTAAGCGGTCCTACAATGAGCAGTTCTTC; CDR3aa: CSLKRSYNEQFF
d_gene: -; v_gene: TRBV20-1; j_gene: TRBJ2-7; abundance: -; len: 14; CDR3nt: TGCAGTGCTGGCAGGACACAGAGCTCCTACGAGCAGTACTTC; CDR3aa: CSAGRTQSSYEQYF
d_gene: TRBD1; v_gene: TRBV7-9; j_gene: TRBJ1-1; abundance: few; len: 13; CDR3nt: TGTGCCAGCAGCCAACAGGGGTTAGCTGAAGCTTTCTTT; CDR3aa: CASSQQGLAEAFF
d_gene: TRBD2; v_gene: TRBV12-3/TRBV12-4; j_gene: TRBJ2-3; abundance: -; len: 15; CDR3nt: TGTGCCACAAACTCGGGGGGGAGTAGCACAGATACGCAGTATTTT; CDR3aa: CATNSGGSSTDTQYF
d_gene: TRBD1; v_gene: TRBV9; j_gene: TRBJ2-5; abundance: -; len: 16; CDR3nt: TGTGCCAGCAGCGTAGAACAGGGGGCGCGCCAAGAGACCCAGTACTTC; CDR3aa: CASSVEQGARQETQYF
d_gene: -; v_gene: TRBV25-1; j_gene: TRBJ2-3; abundance: few; len: 16; CDR3nt: TGTGCCAGCAGTTCCGGGACCCGACAGGACAGAGATACGCAGTATTTT; CDR3aa: CASSSGTRQDRDTQYF
d_gene: TRBD1; v_gene: TRBV14; j_gene: TRBJ2-1; abundance: -; len: 22; CDR3nt: TGTGCCAGCAGCCACAAAGGCAGGACAGGGATCATCCAAAGAAGCTCCTACAATGAGCAGTTCTTC; CDR3aa: CASSHKGRTGIIQRSSYNEQFF
d_gene: TRBD2; v_gene: TRBV28; j_gene: TRBJ2-7; abundance: -; len: 14; CDR3nt: TGTGCCAGCGTAAGAGCGGGGGCTTCCTACGAGCAGTACTTC; CDR3aa: CASVRAGASYEQYF
d_gene: -; v_gene: TRBV12-3/TRBV12-4; j_gene: TRBJ2-5; abundance: many; len: 13; CDR3nt: TGTGCCAGCAGTTTCCAGGTCCGGGGGACCCAGTACTTC; CDR3aa: CASSFQVRGTQYF
d_gene: -; v_gene: TRBV10-3; j_gene: TRBJ2-1; abundance: few; len: 12; CDR3nt: TGTGCCATCAGTGAGTTCCAATATGAGCAGTTCTTC; CDR3aa: CAISEFQYEQFF
d_gene: TRBD1; v_gene: TRBV20-1; j_gene: TRBJ2-1; abundance: few; len: 15; CDR3nt: TGCAGTTTCAGGAGTGGGACAGGTGGCTACAATGAGCAGTTCTTC; CDR3aa: CSFRSGTGGYNEQFF
d_gene: -; v_gene: TRBV6-1; j_gene: TRBJ2-6; abundance: few; len: 16; CDR3nt: TGTGCCAGCAAATCCGGGACGGGCTCTGGGGCCAACGTCCTGACTTTC; CDR3aa: CASKSGTGSGANVLTF
d_gene: TRBD1; v_gene: TRBV5-1; j_gene: TRBJ2-2; abundance: -; len: 15; CDR3nt: TGCGCCAGCAGCTTGGGACAGGGAAGCACCGGGGAGCTGTTTTTT; CDR3aa: CASSLGQGSTGELFF
d_gene: -; v_gene: TRBV12-3/TRBV12-4; j_gene: TRBJ1-1; abundance: -; len: 14; CDR3nt: TGTGCCAGCAGTGGACAGCCCCTGAACACTGAAGCTTTCTTT; CDR3aa: CASSGQPLNTEAFF
d_gene: TRBD2; v_gene: TRBV5-6; j_gene: TRBJ2-1; abundance: few; len: 13; CDR3nt: TGTGCCAGCAGCGGACTAGCTACGTATGAGCAGTTCTTC; CDR3aa: CASSGLATYEQFF
d_gene: TRBD1; v_gene: TRBV12-3/TRBV12-4; j_gene: TRBJ2-3; abundance: few; len: 14; CDR3nt: TGTGCCAGCAGTTACAGGGGGGCCACAGATACGCAGTATTTT; CDR3aa: CASSYRGATDTQYF
d_gene: TRBD2; v_gene: TRBV4-1; j_gene: TRBJ2-1; abundance: -; len: 22; CDR3nt: TGCGCCAGCAGCCAAGGGGGCAGGGGGCTTAGGACTAGCGGGAGTTCATACAATGAGCAGTTCTTC; CDR3aa: CASSQGGRGLRTSGSSYNEQFF
d_gene: -; v_gene: TRBV12-3/TRBV12-4; j_gene: TRBJ1-6; abundance: few; len: 15; CDR3nt: TGTGCCAGCAGTCCAAGTACAGGGAATCATTCACCCCTCCACTTT; CDR3aa: CASSPSTGNHSPLHF
d_gene: -; v_gene: TRBV6-4; j_gene: TRBJ2-2; abundance: few; len: 15; CDR3nt: TGTGCCAGCAGTCCGAGCTTAGGACGCACCGGGGAGCTGTTTTTT; CDR3aa: CASSPSLGRTGELFF
d_gene: -; v_gene: TRBV28; j_gene: TRBJ1-1; abundance: few; len: 14; CDR3nt: TGTGCCAGCATCGGGACGGGTATGAACACTGAAGCTTTCTTT; CDR3aa: CASIGTGMNTEAFF
d_gene: -; v_gene: TRBV12-3/TRBV12-4; j_gene: TRBJ1-3; abundance: few; len: 17; CDR3nt: TGTGCCAGACCTACCCCCCAACGGACAACTCTCGGAAACACCATATATTTT; CDR3aa: CARPTPQRTTLGNTIYF
d_gene: TRBD1; v_gene: TRBV10-3; j_gene: TRBJ2-3; abundance: few; len: 14; CDR3nt: TGTGCCATCAGGGGACAGGGGTTAACAGATACGCAGTATTTT; CDR3aa: CAIRGQGLTDTQYF
d_gene: TRBD2; v_gene: TRBV24-1; j_gene: TRBJ2-1; abundance: -; len: 18; CDR3nt: TGTGCCACCAGTGATTCCCGTGGAGGAGCGGGGCATTACAATGAGCAGTTCTTC; CDR3aa: CATSDSRGGAGHYNEQFF
d_gene: -; v_gene: TRBV27; j_gene: TRBJ1-1; abundance: few; len: 12; CDR3nt: TGTGCCAGCAGTGCGACCAGGGGACCGGCTTTCTTT; CDR3aa: CASSATRGPAFF
d_gene: -; v_gene: TRBV3-1; j_gene: TRBJ1-4; abundance: -; len: 13; CDR3nt: TGTGCCAGCCGGGGGGCTGGGGATGAAAAACTGTTTTTT; CDR3aa: CASRGAGDEKLFF
d_gene: TRBD2; v_gene: TRBV5-1; j_gene: TRBJ2-5; abundance: -; len: 17; CDR3nt: TGCGCCAGCAGAGGGACTAGCGGGAGTAATCCGACGGAGACCCAGTACTTC; CDR3aa: CASRGTSGSNPTETQYF